This TCR beta chain was found in a study of shared clonotypes between healthy human individuals. CDR3 length: 12 residues. CDR1 and CDR2 from the germline V gene are MDHEN and SYDVKM. Trimming shortened V by 3 bases and J by 5 bases, and 7 bases separated the two germline ends. Sequencing used immunoSEQ multiplex PCR; TCRdb keeps in-frame clones, though not all of them. The data hold about 1.1 million clones, with 60% to 80% observed a single time. Input material: memory CD4+ T cells from PBMCs. Subset specified: CD45RA-negative fraction. The clonotype was recovered from a man between 18 and 29 years old in good health. Some clones in this sample may be carry-over from other donors' samples. The chain combines TRBV28 with TRBJ2-5; no reliable D call. CDR3 coding DNA: TGTGCCAGCAGTTTTTCGAGGGAGACCCAGTACTTC. Amino acid sequence: CASSFSRETQYF. Full variable domain (missing parts from reference TRBV28 and TRBJ2-5): DVKVTQSSRYLVKRTGEKVFLECVQDMDHENMFWYRQDPGLGLRLIYFSYDVKMKEKGDIPEGYSVSREKKERFSLILESASTNQTSMYLCASSFSRETQYFGPGTRLLVL.